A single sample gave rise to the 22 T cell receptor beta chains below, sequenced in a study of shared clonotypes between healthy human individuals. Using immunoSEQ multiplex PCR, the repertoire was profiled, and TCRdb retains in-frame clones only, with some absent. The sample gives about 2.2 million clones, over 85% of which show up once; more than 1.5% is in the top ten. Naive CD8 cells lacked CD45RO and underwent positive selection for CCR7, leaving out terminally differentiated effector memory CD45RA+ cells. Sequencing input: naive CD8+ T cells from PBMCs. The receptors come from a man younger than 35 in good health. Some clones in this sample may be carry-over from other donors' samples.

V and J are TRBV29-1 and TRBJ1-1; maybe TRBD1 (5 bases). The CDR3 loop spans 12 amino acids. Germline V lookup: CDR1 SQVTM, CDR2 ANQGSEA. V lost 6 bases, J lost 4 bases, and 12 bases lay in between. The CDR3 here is CSVWAGFTEAFF. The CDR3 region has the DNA TGCAGCGTCTGGGCAGGGTTCACTGAAGCTTTCTTT.

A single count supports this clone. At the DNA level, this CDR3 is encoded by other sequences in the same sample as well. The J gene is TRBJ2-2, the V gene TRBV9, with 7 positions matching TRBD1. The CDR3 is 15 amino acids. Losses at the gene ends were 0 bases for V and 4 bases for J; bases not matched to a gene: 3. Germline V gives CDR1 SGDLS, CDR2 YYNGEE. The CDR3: CASSVAGGSTGELFF. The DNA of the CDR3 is TGTGCCAGCAGCGTAGCAGGGGGTAGCACCGGGGAGCTGTTTTTT.

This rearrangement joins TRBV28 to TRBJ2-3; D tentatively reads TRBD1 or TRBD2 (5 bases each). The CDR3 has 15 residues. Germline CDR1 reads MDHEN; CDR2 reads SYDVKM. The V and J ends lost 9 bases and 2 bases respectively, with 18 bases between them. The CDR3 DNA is TGTGCCAGTGTCGCCCTCGGGACCTTCACAGATACGCAGTATTTT. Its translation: CASVALGTFTDTQYF.

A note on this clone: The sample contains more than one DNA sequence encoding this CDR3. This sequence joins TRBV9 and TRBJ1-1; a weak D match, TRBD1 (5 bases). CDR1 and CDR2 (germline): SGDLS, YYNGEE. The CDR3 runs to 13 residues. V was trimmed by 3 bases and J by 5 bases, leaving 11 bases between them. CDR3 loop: CASSETGVTEAFF. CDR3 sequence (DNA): TGTGCCAGCAGCGAGACGGGGGTAACTGAAGCTTTCTTT.

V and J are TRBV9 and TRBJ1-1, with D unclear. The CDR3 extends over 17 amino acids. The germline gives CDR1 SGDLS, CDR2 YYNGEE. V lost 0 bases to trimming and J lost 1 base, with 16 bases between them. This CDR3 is CASSVDVVLGSNTEAFF. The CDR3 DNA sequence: TGTGCCAGCAGCGTAGATGTCGTTTTGGGTTCGAACACTGAAGCTTTCTTT.

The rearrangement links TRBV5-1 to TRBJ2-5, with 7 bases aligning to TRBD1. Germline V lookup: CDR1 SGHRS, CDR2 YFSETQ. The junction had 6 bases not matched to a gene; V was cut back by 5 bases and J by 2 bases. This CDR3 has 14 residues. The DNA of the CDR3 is TGCGCCAGCAGTGAACAGGGGCGGCAAGAGACCCAGTACTTC. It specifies CASSEQGRQETQYF.

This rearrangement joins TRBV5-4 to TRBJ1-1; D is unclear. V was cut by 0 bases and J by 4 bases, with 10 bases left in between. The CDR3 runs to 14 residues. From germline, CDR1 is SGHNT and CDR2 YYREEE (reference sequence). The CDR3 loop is CASSLAGDLTEAFF. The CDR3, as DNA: TGTGCCAGCAGCTTGGCCGGGGATCTCACTGAAGCTTTCTTT. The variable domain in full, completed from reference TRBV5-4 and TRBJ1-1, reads ETGVTQSPTHLIKTRGQQVTLRCSSQSGHNTVSWYQQALGQGPQFIFQYYREEENGRGNFPPRFSGLQFPNYSSELNVNALELDDSALYLCASSLAGDLTEAFFGQGTRLTVV.

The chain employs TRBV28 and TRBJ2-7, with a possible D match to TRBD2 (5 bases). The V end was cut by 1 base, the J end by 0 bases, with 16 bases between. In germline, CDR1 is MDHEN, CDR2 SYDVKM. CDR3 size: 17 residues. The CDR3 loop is CASSLSSRGFPSYEQYF. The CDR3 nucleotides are TGTGCCAGCAGTTTATCCTCCCGAGGGTTTCCCTCCTACGAGCAGTACTTC.

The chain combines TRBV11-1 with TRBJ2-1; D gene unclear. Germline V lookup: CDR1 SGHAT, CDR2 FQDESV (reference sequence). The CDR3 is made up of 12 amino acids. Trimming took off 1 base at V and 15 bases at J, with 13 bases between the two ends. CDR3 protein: CASSLEGYARFF. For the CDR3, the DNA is TGTGCCAGCAGCTTAGAAGGATATGCTCGGTTCTTC. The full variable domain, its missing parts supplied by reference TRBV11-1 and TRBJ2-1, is EAEVAQSPRYKITEKSQAVAFWCDPISGHATLYWYRQILGQGPELLVQFQDESVVDDSQLPKDRFSAERLKGVDSTLKIQPAELGDSAMYLCASSLEGYARFFGPGTRLTVL.

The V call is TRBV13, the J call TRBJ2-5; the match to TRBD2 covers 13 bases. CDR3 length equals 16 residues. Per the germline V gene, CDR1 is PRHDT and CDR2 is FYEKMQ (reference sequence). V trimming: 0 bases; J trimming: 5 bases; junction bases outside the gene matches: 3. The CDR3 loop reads CASSLGGLAGEETQYF. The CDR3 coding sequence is TGTGCCAGCAGCTTAGGCGGACTAGCGGGAGAGGAGACCCAGTACTTC.

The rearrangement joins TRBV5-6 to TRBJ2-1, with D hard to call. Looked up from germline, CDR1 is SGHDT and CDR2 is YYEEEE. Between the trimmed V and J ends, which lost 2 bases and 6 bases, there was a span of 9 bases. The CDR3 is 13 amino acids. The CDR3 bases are TGTGCCAGCAGCTTTACGAGGAGCAATGAGCAGTTCTTC. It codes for CASSFTRSNEQFF.

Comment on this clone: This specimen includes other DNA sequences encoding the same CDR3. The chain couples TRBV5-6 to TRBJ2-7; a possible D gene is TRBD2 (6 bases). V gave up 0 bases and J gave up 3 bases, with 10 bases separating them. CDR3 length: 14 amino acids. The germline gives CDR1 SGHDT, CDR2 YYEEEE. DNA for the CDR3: TGTGCCAGCAGCTTGGGGGGAGGCTTCTACGAGCAGTACTTC. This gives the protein CASSLGGGFYEQYF.

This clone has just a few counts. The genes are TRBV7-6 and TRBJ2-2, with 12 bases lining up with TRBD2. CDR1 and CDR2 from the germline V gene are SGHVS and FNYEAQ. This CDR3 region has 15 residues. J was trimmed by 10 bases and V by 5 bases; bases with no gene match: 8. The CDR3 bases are TGTGCCAGCAGCGTCACTAGCGGGAGGCTCGAGGAGCTGTTTTTT. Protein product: CASSVTSGRLEELFF.

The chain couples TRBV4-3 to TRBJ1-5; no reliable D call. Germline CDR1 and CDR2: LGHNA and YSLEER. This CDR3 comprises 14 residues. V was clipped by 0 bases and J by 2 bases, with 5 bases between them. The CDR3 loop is CASSQDLGNQPQHF. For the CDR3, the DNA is TGCGCCAGCAGCCAAGATCTGGGCAATCAGCCCCAGCATTTT.

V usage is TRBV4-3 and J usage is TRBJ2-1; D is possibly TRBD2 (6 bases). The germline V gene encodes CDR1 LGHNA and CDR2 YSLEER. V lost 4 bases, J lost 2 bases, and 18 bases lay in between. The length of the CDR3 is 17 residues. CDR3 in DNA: TGCGCCAGCAGCCCAAGTAACTCCGGGGGTACCTACAATGAGCAGTTCTTC. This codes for CASSPSNSGGTYNEQFF.

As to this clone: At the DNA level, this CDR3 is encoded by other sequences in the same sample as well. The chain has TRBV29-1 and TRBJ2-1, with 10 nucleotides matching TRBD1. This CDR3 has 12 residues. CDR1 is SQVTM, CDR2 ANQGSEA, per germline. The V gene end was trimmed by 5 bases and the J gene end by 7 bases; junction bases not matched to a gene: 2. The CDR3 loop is CSVRGQGNEQFF. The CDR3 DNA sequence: TGCAGCGTTCGGGGACAGGGGAATGAGCAGTTCTTC.

CDR3 in DNA: TGTGCCAGCAGTGAAGCCGTTTTCCTGGCCGGTATATACGAGCAGTACTTC. It is translated as CASSEAVFLAGIYEQYF. The chain uses TRBV2 and TRBJ2-7; D is ambiguous. From germline, CDR1 is SNHLY and CDR2 FYNNEI. The CDR3 extends over 17 amino acids. The ends were cut back, 0 bases at V and 4 bases at J, with 19 bases in the middle.

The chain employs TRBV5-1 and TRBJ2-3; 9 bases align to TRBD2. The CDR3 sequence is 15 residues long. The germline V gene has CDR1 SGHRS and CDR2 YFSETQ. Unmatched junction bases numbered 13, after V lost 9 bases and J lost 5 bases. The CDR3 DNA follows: TGCGCCACCGCGGGGGCTAGCGGGATTATAGATACGCAGTATTTT. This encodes CATAGASGIIDTQYF.

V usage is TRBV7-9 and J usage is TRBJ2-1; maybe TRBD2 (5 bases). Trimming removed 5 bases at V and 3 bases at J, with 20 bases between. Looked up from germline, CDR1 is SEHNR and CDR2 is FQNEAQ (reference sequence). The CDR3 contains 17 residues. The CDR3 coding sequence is TGTGCCAGCAGCCCGAAATCCGAGGGAGCCCTCTACAATGAGCAGTTCTTC. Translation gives CASSPKSEGALYNEQFF.

This CDR3 is CASSALDRVDSNQPQHF. The CDR3 coding sequence is TGTGCCAGCAGCGCCCTGGACAGGGTGGATAGCAATCAGCCCCAGCATTTT. The chain recombines TRBV9 with TRBJ1-5; TRBD1 matches at 8 bases. Germline CDR1 SGDLS, CDR2 YYNGEE. The CDR3 spans 17 residues. The junction had 8 bases not matched to a gene; V was cut back by 3 bases and J by 0 bases.

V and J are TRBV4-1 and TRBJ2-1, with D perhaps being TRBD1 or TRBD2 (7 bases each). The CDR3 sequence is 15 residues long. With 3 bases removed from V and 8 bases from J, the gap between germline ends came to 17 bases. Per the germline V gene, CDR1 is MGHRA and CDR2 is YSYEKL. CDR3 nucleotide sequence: TGCGCCAGCAGCCAGTCAGGGGGGGAGGGCCATGAGCAGTTCTTC. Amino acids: CASSQSGGEGHEQFF.

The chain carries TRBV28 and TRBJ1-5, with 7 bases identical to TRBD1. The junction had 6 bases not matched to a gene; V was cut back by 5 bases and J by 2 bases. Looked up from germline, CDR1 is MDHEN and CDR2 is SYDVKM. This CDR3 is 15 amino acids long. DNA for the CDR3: TGTGCCAGCAGTGGGACAGTTGGGGGCAATCAGCCCCAGCATTTT. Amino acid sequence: CASSGTVGGNQPQHF.